This TCR beta chain was profiled in a study of shared clonotypes between healthy human individuals (dated by TCRdb to about 2020). A note on the overall study: A couple of women and a few men aged 18 to 49 years were included in the cohort. Per donor, three plates each were used for CD4 naive and CD4 memory, two for CD8 naive, and one for CD8 memory. To estimate repertoire size and how much clonotype sharing occurs between individuals, the study deeply sequenced the blood TCR repertoires of 5 or 6 healthy adults. To increase sequencing depth and limit assay-specific biases, TCR repertoire library preparation and sequencing were carried out by different laboratories using diverse techniques. Between about 0.8 and 9.5 billion PBMCs per donor were obtained by leukapheresis. General conclusions and limits of the study: The small number of donors limited the genetic and exposure-history diversity represented. Naive subsets generally had larger estimated clonotype richness than memory subsets did. Incomplete sequencing was indicated by rarefaction of sorted-subset datasets, despite the large sequencing depth. Compared with non-shared clonotypes, clonotypes shared by all four sorted-subset donors had higher generation probabilities. Based on pairwise subsampling, the degree of clonotype sharing among donors was expected to be affected by sequencing depth. Sampling was restricted to blood, and TCR repertoires in tissues likely differ from the TCR repertoires found in blood. Sharing across a few donors was observed for approximately 5% of naive CD4, over 3% of naive CD8, roughly 2.4% of memory CD4, and over 0.3% of memory CD8 clonotypes.

The CDR3 spans 11 residues, from the cysteine through the phenylalanine. Only the CDR3 portion is preserved as DNA: 33 bases, with reading frame beginning at the first base. At the junction V is shortened by 3 bases and J by 4 bases, with 7 bases in between. CDR1 GTSNPN and CDR2 SVGIG are derived from the germline V gene (reference sequence). Regarding this clone: Its specific antigen is unknown. Base-call qualities are not available, and no considerably larger clone is one nucleotide away. This same CDR3 is encoded by further DNA sequences in the sample.

Healthy HIV-negative adults with no recently reported acute infections or vaccinations were included as donors. Only Caucasian adults living in Nashville, Tennessee, USA were represented among the donors. Magnetic negative selection was used to enrich CD4+ T cells, after which naive cells were positively selected on CD45RA and the negative fraction became the memory subset. Blood was collected by leukapheresis, and PBMCs were isolated by Ficoll-Histopaque density gradient centrifugation and then cryopreserved in liquid nitrogen vapor phase. Purity and quantity of every magnetically sorted T cell population were checked by analytical flow cytometry. From each sorted fraction, genomic DNA was isolated and quantified by UV absorbance on a Nanodrop 2000c. Using the deep immunoSEQ assay, TCR CDR3 regions were amplified from genomic DNA by multiplex PCR. For each cell subset, the extracted genomic DNA was distributed evenly across all wells of several immunoSEQ 96-well plates, and each plate served as one replicate. For sorted subsets, approximately 0.2 ug of genomic DNA, equivalent to roughly 30,000 T cell genomes, went into each replicate PCR. Purified libraries were quantified with a Qubit 3.0 fluorometer, sized on a Bioanalyzer 2100, and re-quantified with the KAPA Library Quantification kit. Every immunoSEQ 96-well plate was sequenced on a separate single-read 150-cycle Illumina NextSeq 550 flow cell. The authors' analysis ran thus. Because the immunoSEQ output included only junctional sequences and no quality scores, the filtering could not be the same as the filtering used for full-length reads. Sequences were annotated with PyIR, a Python wrapper for IgBLAST v1.9, and V/J genes and CDR3 were assigned using IMGT germline references. Any read was removed if the V/J assignment was weak (E-value above 1e-6), the CDR3 was missing, or the read contained stop codons, out-of-frame junctions, or ambiguous translated residues. V3J clonotypes were defined as sequences sharing the same inferred V gene, J gene, and CDR3 amino acid sequence. Percentage overlap between repertoires was computed as shared unique clonotypes divided by the size of the smaller repertoire. Repertoire richness was assessed with RTK rarefaction, the Chao1 estimator, and Recon v2.1 estimates of unobserved clonotypes. Generation probabilities for all TCRbeta clonotypes obtained by the gDNA method from a handful of donors were computed using OLGA. As stored in TCRdb, this immuneACCESS dataset retains in-frame rearrangements with V and J assigned. A fraction of the clones does not appear; measured against another copy, unresolved V genes explain less than half of the discrepancy, and the remainder lacks a known reason. The DNA was the basis for D and trimming; V, J and clone size are from that table. Here the sample has about a million clones; around 74% occur a single time. The ten largest clones take up 1.2% to 1.5% of the sample.

The material sequenced was memory CD4+ T cells sorted from blood. The sample's cell subset or site label is to be understood as: CD45RA-negative fraction. The chain joins TRBV30 to TRBJ2-7, with no confidently assigned D gene. The source is a man younger than 35 in good health. The sequence in DNA is TGTGCCTGGAGCGAATCTTACGAGCAGTACTTC. This codes for CAWSESYEQYF.